This T cell receptor beta chain appears in the sequencing data of a study of cytomegalovirus exposure and HLA in healthy donors. The germline V gene has CDR1 LGHNT and CDR2 FRNRAP. The CDR3 length is 15 residues. The junction had 3 bases not matched to a gene; V was cut back by 5 bases and J by 0 bases. Amplification used 60 Vbeta primers and 13 Jbeta primers. Here immunoSEQ multiplex PCR was the method, and the copy in TCRdb shows in-frame clones only, minus some. The table lists roughly 120,000 clones, around 86% of them singletons. When sampled, the donors appeared nominally healthy, though they likely had unrecorded immune exposures.

This TCR was sampled from a woman under 40 in good health and CMV-seronegative. The chain uses TRBV12-5 and TRBJ2-2, with 7 bases identical to TRBD2. The source material was PBMCs. As DNA, the CDR3 is TGTGCTAGTGGTGCTAGCGGAGCGAACACCGGGGAGCTGTTTTTT. This gives the protein CASGASGANTGELFF.